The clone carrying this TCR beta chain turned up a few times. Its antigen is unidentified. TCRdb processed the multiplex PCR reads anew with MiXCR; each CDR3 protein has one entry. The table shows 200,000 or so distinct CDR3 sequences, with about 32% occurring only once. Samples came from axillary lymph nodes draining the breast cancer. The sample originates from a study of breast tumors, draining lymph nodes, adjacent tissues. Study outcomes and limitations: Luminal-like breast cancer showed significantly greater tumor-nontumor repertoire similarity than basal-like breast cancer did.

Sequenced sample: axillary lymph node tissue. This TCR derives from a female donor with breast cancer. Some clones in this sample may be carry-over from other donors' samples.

CDR3 sequence reads: CASSYRMRPGEKLFF. CDR3 DNA sequence: TGTGCCAGCAGTTACCGGATGCGTCCGGGGGAAAAACTGTTTTTT. The J gene is TRBJ1-4, the V gene TRBV6-2 or TRBV6-3; D uncertain. Germline V gene sequence: CDR1 MNHEY, CDR2 SVGEGT. Trimming cost V 2 bases and J 8 bases, with 15 bases left between them. The CDR3 runs 15 residues.